This T cell receptor beta chain was observed in a study of early T cells in non-severe SARS-CoV-2 infection. About the study: Sequenced bulk RNA came from whole blood that was unsorted, and chains were unpaired. Overall study findings and caveats: VDJdb-based matching was biased toward anti-spike CD8 responses and missed private and CD4 specificities.

The CDR3 loop spans 14 amino acids. V lost 1 base and J lost 5, with 11 bases in between. Germline V lookup: CDR1 LGHDT, CDR2 YNNKEL (reference sequence). About this clonotype: The antigen is undetermined.

In the library, individual cDNA molecules carried attached unique molecular identifiers. TCRdb re-called the 5' RACE reads through MiXCR, storing one row per CDR3 protein. The sample lists roughly 50,000 distinct CDR3 sequences; over 7% were seen once. The chain recombines TRBV3-1 with TRBJ1-1, with D perhaps matching TRBD1 (5 bases). The clonotype was recovered from an adult who was a healthcare worker with PCR-confirmed SARS-CoV-2 infection or an uninfected control (not recorded which). The sample taken for sequencing was whole blood. The CDR3 DNA reads TGTGCCAGCAGCCAAGTTTGGGAGGGGACTGAAGCTTTCTTT. The encoded protein is CASSQVWEGTEAFF. Variable domain in full (rest from reference TRBV3-1 and TRBJ1-1): DTAVSQTPKYLVTQMGNDKSIKCEQNLGHDTMYWYKQDSKKFLKIMFSYNNKELIINETVPNRFSPKSPDKAHLNLHINSLELGDSAVYFCASSQVWEGTEAFFGQGTRLTVV.